This is a list of T cell receptor beta chains from one sample in a study of cytomegalovirus exposure and HLA in healthy donors. The protocol was immunoSEQ multiplex PCR, while the TCRdb copy is restricted to in-frame clones and leaves out a portion. The sample holds more than 95,000 clones, approximately 90% seen once. Source material: PBMCs. The source is a woman younger than 30 in good health and CMV-seronegative. CDR3s include the opening cysteine and the closing phenylalanine or tryptophan. D genes are given only for firm matches. Expanded clones get a size class; other rows say once, few or many, or leave the size out.

CDR3aa,CDR3nt,j_gene,d_gene,abundance,v_gene
CATSSRDRVYGYTF,TGTGCCACCAGCAGCCGGGACAGGGTGTATGGCTACACCTTC,TRBJ1-2,TRBD1,-,TRBV15
CASSLADRGQETQYF,TGCGCCAGCAGCTTGGCTGACAGGGGACAAGAGACCCAGTACTTC,TRBJ2-5,TRBD1,-,TRBV5-1
CAWTGGHEQYF,TGTGCCTGGACCGGGGGGCACGAGCAGTACTTC,TRBJ2-7,-,-,TRBV30
CASSLQGTGRQNIQYF,TGTGCCAGCAGCTTACAGGGGACAGGGAGGCAAAACATTCAGTACTTC,TRBJ2-4,TRBD1,-,TRBV7-2
CASSERVGSQETQYF,TGTGCCAGCAGTGAGCGGGTCGGGAGCCAAGAGACCCAGTACTTC,TRBJ2-5,-,once,TRBV2
CASKGGPSYNEQFF,TGTGCCAGTAAGGGGGGGCCTTCCTACAATGAGCAGTTCTTC,TRBJ2-1,-,-,TRBV19
CASSVEWSSSYEQYF,TGTGCCAGCAGTGTTGAATGGAGTAGCTCCTACGAGCAGTACTTC,TRBJ2-7,-,-,TRBV6-1
CSVDLHSRVGETQYF,TGCAGCGTTGACCTACACTCACGCGTCGGGGAGACCCAGTACTTC,TRBJ2-5,-,-,TRBV29-1
CASSGDRGNQPQHF,TGTGCCAGCAGCGGCGACAGGGGCAATCAGCCCCAGCATTTT,TRBJ1-5,TRBD1,-,TRBV2
CASSPSGISNQPQHF,TGTGCCAGCAGCCCATCGGGGATCAGCAATCAGCCCCAGCATTTT,TRBJ1-5,-,-,TRBV11-2
CAWSEGLAGQETQYF,TGTGCCTGGAGCGAGGGACTAGCGGGCCAAGAGACCCAGTACTTC,TRBJ2-5,TRBD2,-,TRBV30
CASSQDRGGNYGYTF,TGCGCCAGCAGCCAAGATCGAGGAGGAAACTATGGCTACACCTTC,TRBJ1-2,-,-,TRBV4-3
CASSIGFSSYEQYF,TGTGCCAGTAGTATAGGTTTCAGCTCCTACGAGCAGTACTTC,TRBJ2-7,-,-,TRBV19
CASSYGPSGGNEQFF,TGTGCCAGCAGTTACGGGCCTAGCGGGGGCAATGAGCAGTTCTTC,TRBJ2-1,TRBD2,-,TRBV6-6
CASSTGWGSTDTQYF,TGTGCCAGCAGCACAGGGTGGGGGAGCACAGATACGCAGTATTTT,TRBJ2-3,-,-,TRBV28
CASSIEGARGYTF,TGTGCCAGTAGTATAGAAGGGGCCCGTGGCTACACCTTC,TRBJ1-2,-,-,TRBV19
CASTGTGQNTEAFF,TGTGCCAGCACGGGGACAGGCCAGAACACTGAAGCTTTCTTT,TRBJ1-1,TRBD1,-,TRBV28
CASSLGLAGALSYEQYF,TGCGCCAGCAGCTTGGGACTAGCGGGAGCGCTATCCTACGAGCAGTACTTC,TRBJ2-7,TRBD2,-,TRBV5-1
CASSLSAPPSGPRNEQFF,TGTGCCAGCAGTTTATCCGCCCCCCCTAGCGGACCAAGGAATGAGCAGTTCTTC,TRBJ2-1,TRBD2,-,TRBV27
CASSDWGGSYNEQFF,TGTGCCAGCAGTGATTGGGGGGGCTCCTACAATGAGCAGTTCTTC,TRBJ2-1,TRBD2,-,TRBV2
CASSAELSYEQYF,TGTGCCAGCAGCGCCGAACTAAGCTACGAGCAGTACTTC,TRBJ2-7,-,-,TRBV14
CASSLGGIGYGYTF,TGTGCCAGCAGCTTGGGGGGCATAGGCTATGGCTACACCTTC,TRBJ1-2,-,-,TRBV5-5
CASSRIATGSPQHF,TGTGCCAGCAGTCGAATCGCGACAGGTTCGCCCCAGCATTTT,TRBJ1-5,-,-,TRBV6-5
CASSLWGSMSYNEQFF,TGTGCCAGCAGTTTATGGGGGAGCATGTCCTACAATGAGCAGTTCTTC,TRBJ2-1,-,-,TRBV28
CASAANTPGQYF,TGTGCCAGCGCAGCAAATACTCCGGGGCAGTACTTC,TRBJ2-7,-,-,TRBV28
CASSSWDRENGYTF,TGTGCCAGCAGTTCGTGGGACAGGGAAAATGGCTACACCTTC,TRBJ1-2,TRBD1,-,TRBV27
CASSPNLAGATPEQFF,TGCGCCAGCAGCCCAAATCTAGCGGGGGCCACCCCTGAGCAGTTCTTC,TRBJ2-1,TRBD2,-,TRBV5-1
CASSQISGPGYEQYF,TGCGCCAGCAGCCAAATTAGCGGTCCGGGCTACGAGCAGTACTTC,TRBJ2-7,-,-,TRBV4-1
CASSPPSGRSSYNEQFF,TGTGCCAGCAGCCCACCTAGCGGGAGAAGCTCCTACAATGAGCAGTTCTTC,TRBJ2-1,TRBD2,-,TRBV25-1
CASSRGGSGSFGELFF,TGTGCCAGCAGCCGTGGGGGTAGCGGGAGTTTCGGGGAGCTGTTTTTT,TRBJ2-2,TRBD2,-,TRBV7-2
CASSSGGSTEAFF,TGTGCCAGCTCCTCAGGGGGGTCTACTGAAGCTTTCTTT,TRBJ1-1,TRBD1,once,TRBV18
CASSPDRGYEQYF,TGTGCCAGCAGCCCTGACAGGGGGTACGAGCAGTACTTC,TRBJ2-7,TRBD1,-,TRBV7-8
CASSYWVAGGNGELFF,TGTGCCAGCAGTTACTGGGTAGCGGGAGGGAACGGGGAGCTGTTTTTT,TRBJ2-2,TRBD2,-,TRBV6-5
CSVEDPRQINTIYF,TGCAGCGTTGAAGATCCGAGACAGATAAACACCATATATTTT,TRBJ1-3,-,-,TRBV29-1
CASSQVSAGVNNEQFF,TGTGCCAGCAGCCAAGTGTCCGCGGGAGTTAATAATGAGCAGTTCTTC,TRBJ2-1,TRBD2,-,TRBV4-2
CASSLDRDRPNYGYTF,TGTGCCAGCAGCTTAGATCGGGACAGGCCTAACTATGGCTACACCTTC,TRBJ1-2,TRBD1,-,TRBV11-1
CASSLAAGFVYEQYF,TGTGCCAGCAGCTTAGCCGCAGGGTTCGTCTACGAGCAGTACTTC,TRBJ2-7,-,-,TRBV7-2
CASSLGSSGNTIYF,TGCGCCAGCAGCTTGGGGAGCTCTGGAAACACCATATATTTT,TRBJ1-3,-,-,TRBV5-1
CASSLSRFPSGVTDTQYF,TGTGCCAGCAGCTTATCGAGATTTCCTAGCGGAGTCACAGATACGCAGTATTTT,TRBJ2-3,TRBD2,-,TRBV7-8
CASSLGGGRYGYTF,TGTGCCAGCAGTTTAGGGGGGGGCAGGTATGGCTACACCTTC,TRBJ1-2,-,-,TRBV27
CASSDSKEFSSTDTQYF,TGTGCCAGCAGTGACTCGAAGGAGTTCTCTAGCACAGATACGCAGTATTTT,TRBJ2-3,-,-,TRBV6-4
CASSLTGGGNTIYF,TGTGCCAGCAGTCTGACAGGCGGTGGAAACACCATATATTTT,TRBJ1-3,-,once,TRBV2
CASSHSDRGQGYTF,TGTGCCAGCAGCCACTCCGACAGGGGGCAAGGCTACACCTTC,TRBJ1-2,TRBD1,-,TRBV14
CASSDLAGDGWQETQYF,TGTGCCAGCAGCGATTTAGCGGGGGACGGGTGGCAAGAGACCCAGTACTTC,TRBJ2-5,TRBD2,-,TRBV11-3
CASRLAGVGETQYF,TGTGCCAGCAGGCTAGCGGGAGTTGGAGAGACCCAGTACTTC,TRBJ2-5,TRBD2,once,TRBV27
CASSSGQDLLRYGYTF,TGTGCCAGCAGCTCGGGACAGGACTTGTTGAGATATGGCTACACCTTC,TRBJ1-2,TRBD1,-,TRBV28
CASSFVQGASGELFF,TGTGCCAGCAGTTTTGTACAGGGGGCATCCGGGGAGCTGTTTTTT,TRBJ2-2,TRBD1,-,TRBV28
CASSLRRSGAGYNEQFF,TGTGCCAGCAGCTTGAGAAGGTCGGGAGCAGGCTACAATGAGCAGTTCTTC,TRBJ2-1,-,-,TRBV5-6
CASSHRGQTTDTQYF,TGTGCCAGCAGTCACCGGGGACAGACCACAGATACGCAGTATTTT,TRBJ2-3,TRBD1,-,TRBV6-6
CASSYARTGGAGANVLTF,TGTGCCAGCAGCTACGCGAGGACAGGGGGCGCTGGGGCCAACGTCCTGACTTTC,TRBJ2-6,TRBD1,-,TRBV9
CASQNPLAGAYEQFF,TGTGCCAGCCAAAACCCTCTAGCGGGAGCATATGAGCAGTTCTTC,TRBJ2-1,TRBD2,-,TRBV7-6
CASSPGGSRNEQFF,TGTGCCAGCTCACCAGGGGGGAGCAGGAATGAGCAGTTCTTC,TRBJ2-1,-,-,TRBV18
CASSPTGLSSGNTIYF,TGTGCCAGCAGCCCAACAGGGTTGTCCTCTGGAAACACCATATATTTT,TRBJ1-3,-,-,TRBV9
CASSSRGRSSYEQYF,TGTGCCAGCTCATCCAGGGGGCGCAGCTCCTACGAGCAGTACTTC,TRBJ2-7,TRBD1,-,TRBV6-5
CAISAQGYSNQPQHF,TGTGCCATCAGCGCGCAGGGATATAGCAATCAGCCCCAGCATTTT,TRBJ1-5,-,-,TRBV10-3
CASGTGMNTEAFF,TGTGCCAGTGGGACAGGGATGAACACTGAAGCTTTCTTT,TRBJ1-1,TRBD1,-,TRBV2
CAISDGGAGELFF,TGTGCCATCAGTGATGGGGGGGCTGGGGAGCTGTTTTTT,TRBJ2-2,-,once,TRBV10-3
CASSAQRLAGTNTGELFF,TGTGCCAGCAGTGCCCAGAGACTAGCGGGGACGAACACCGGGGAGCTGTTTTTT,TRBJ2-2,TRBD2,-,TRBV28